This TCR beta chain was captured by sequencing in a study of blood T cell repertoires in COVID-19. Across the whole study: Researchers got acute and convalescent COVID-19 samples from the United States, Italy and Spain. In each case, the material was cDNA or gDNA derived from T cells, B-cell-depleted T cells, or PBMCs.

From germline, CDR1 is LNHDA and CDR2 SQIVND (reference sequence). This CDR3 has 15 residues. Germline trimming cut 3 bases from V and 2 bases from J; bases unmatched to any gene: 6. TCRdb's copy holds only in-frame clones and misses some; the assay was immunoSEQ multiplex PCR. The profile shows about half a million clones, nearly 90% of them singletons. This receptor was taken from a man between 18 and 29 years old with COVID-19, enrolled during active disease. The sample consisted of peripheral blood. The rearrangement links TRBV19 to TRBJ2-5; the match to TRBD1 covers 7 bases. The CDR3 region is CASSMGDREQETQYF. For the CDR3, the DNA is TGTGCCAGTAGTATGGGAGACAGGGAACAAGAGACCCAGTACTTC.